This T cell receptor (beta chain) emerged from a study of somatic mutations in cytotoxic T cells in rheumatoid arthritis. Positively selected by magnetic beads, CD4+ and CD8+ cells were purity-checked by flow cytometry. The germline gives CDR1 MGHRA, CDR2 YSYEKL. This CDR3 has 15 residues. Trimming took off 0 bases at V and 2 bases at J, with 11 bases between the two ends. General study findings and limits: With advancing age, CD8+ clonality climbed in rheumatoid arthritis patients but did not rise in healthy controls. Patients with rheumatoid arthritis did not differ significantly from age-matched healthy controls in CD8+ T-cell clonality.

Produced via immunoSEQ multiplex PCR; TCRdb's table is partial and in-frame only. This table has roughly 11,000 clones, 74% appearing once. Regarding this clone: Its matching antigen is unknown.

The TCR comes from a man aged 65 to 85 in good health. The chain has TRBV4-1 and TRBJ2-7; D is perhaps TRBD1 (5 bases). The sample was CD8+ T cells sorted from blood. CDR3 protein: CASSQDPDRPYEQYF. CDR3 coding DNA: TGCGCCAGCAGCCAAGACCCCGACAGACCCTACGAGCAGTACTTC.